This is a list of T cell receptor beta chains from one sample in a study of T cells in narcolepsy. TCRdb keeps only in-frame clones here, not all; method: immunoSEQ multiplex PCR. This table has 27,000 or so clones, around 86% appearing once. Sequences were obtained from CD45RA- memory CD4+ T cells from PBMCs. Receptors were obtained from a human donor with narcolepsy. Both conserved end residues are part of each CDR3. Each record gives: clone size, D gene, V gene, J gene, CDR3 protein, CDR3 DNA. The D gene is left open where the match is weak. Expanded clones are given a class, and other clones once, few, many or no size at all.

NA	NA	TRBV14	TRBJ2-5	CASSLTPPGWTQKETQYF	TGTGCCAGCAGCCTAACCCCCCCCGGGTGGACACAAAAAGAGACCCAGTACTTC
NA	NA	TRBV7-9	TRBJ2-1	CASTNPGTQYNEQFF	TGTGCCAGCACAAACCCCGGGACACAGTACAATGAGCAGTTCTTC
NA	TRBD1	TRBV18	TRBJ2-5	CASSRQGSGHLQETQYF	TGTGCCAGCTCACGACAGGGCTCGGGACACCTGCAAGAGACCCAGTACTTC
NA	NA	TRBV5-1	TRBJ2-3	CASSLRGGGDTQYF	TGCGCCAGCAGCTTACGCGGGGGCGGTGATACGCAGTATTTT
NA	NA	TRBV18	TRBJ1-4	CASSPGATNEKLFF	TGTGCCAGCTCACCAGGTGCAACTAATGAAAAACTGTTTTTT
NA	TRBD2	TRBV7-7	TRBJ2-5	CASSLRLAETQYF	TGTGCCAGCAGCTTACGACTAGCGGAGACCCAGTACTTC
NA	TRBD1	TRBV6-1	TRBJ1-2	CASSRDSSNYGYTF	TGTGCCAGCAGTCGGGACAGTTCTAACTATGGCTACACCTTC
NA	TRBD1	TRBV29-1	TRBJ1-2	CSSGQGPYGYTF	TGCAGCTCGGGACAGGGACCCTATGGCTACACCTTC
NA	NA	TRBV15	TRBJ2-1	CATSRDLSTYNEQFF	TGTGCCACCAGCAGAGATCTTAGTACCTACAATGAGCAGTTCTTC
once	NA	TRBV6-5	TRBJ1-2	CASTRGTGTYGYTF	TGTGCCAGCACCAGAGGGACCGGGACCTATGGCTACACCTTC
few	TRBD1	TRBV10-3	TRBJ1-1	CAISATGAGTEAFF	TGTGCCATCAGTGCCACAGGGGCGGGGACTGAAGCTTTCTTT
NA	NA	TRBV7-2	TRBJ1-1	CASSEVGWNTEAFF	TGTGCCAGCAGCGAGGTTGGGTGGAACACTGAAGCTTTCTTT
NA	TRBD1	TRBV5-1	TRBJ1-2	CASSLGQGGYTF	TGCGCCAGCAGCCTAGGACAGGGTGGCTACACCTTC
NA	NA	TRBV6-5	TRBJ1-2	CASSYSRGDYGYTF	TGTGCCAGCAGTTACTCCCGGGGGGACTATGGCTACACCTTC